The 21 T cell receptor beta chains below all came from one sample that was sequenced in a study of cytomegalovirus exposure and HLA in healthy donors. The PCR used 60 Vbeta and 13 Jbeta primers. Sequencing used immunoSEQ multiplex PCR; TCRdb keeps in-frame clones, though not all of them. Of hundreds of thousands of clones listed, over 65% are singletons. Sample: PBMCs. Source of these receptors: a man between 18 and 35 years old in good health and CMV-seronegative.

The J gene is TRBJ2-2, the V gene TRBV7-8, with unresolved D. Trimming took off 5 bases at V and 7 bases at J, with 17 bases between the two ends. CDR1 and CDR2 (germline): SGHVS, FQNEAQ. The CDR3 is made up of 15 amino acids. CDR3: CASSPVTPGVGELFF. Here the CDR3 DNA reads TGTGCCAGCAGCCCGGTGACTCCGGGTGTCGGGGAGCTGTTTTTT.

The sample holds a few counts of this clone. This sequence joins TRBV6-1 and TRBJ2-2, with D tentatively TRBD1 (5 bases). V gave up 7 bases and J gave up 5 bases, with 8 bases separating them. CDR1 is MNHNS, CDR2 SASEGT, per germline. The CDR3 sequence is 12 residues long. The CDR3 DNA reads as TGTGCCAGCACAGGGAATACCGGGGAGCTGTTTTTT. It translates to CASTGNTGELFF.

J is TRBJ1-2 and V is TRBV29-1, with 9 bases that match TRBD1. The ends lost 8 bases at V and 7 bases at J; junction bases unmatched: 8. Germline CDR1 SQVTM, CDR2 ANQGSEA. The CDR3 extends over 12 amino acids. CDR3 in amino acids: CSTPGDRVGYTF. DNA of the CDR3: TGCAGCACCCCGGGGGACAGGGTTGGCTACACCTTC.

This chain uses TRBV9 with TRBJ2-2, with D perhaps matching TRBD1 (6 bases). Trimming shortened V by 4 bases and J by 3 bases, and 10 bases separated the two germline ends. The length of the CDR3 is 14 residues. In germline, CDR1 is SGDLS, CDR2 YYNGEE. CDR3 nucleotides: TGTGCCAGCAGCCGGGACACTGACACCGGGGAGCTGTTTTTT. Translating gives CASSRDTDTGELFF.

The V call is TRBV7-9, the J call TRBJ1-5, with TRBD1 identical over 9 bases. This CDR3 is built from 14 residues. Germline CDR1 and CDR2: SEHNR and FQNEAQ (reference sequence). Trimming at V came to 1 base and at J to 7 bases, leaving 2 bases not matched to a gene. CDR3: CASSLGQGVQPQHF. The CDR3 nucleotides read TGTGCCAGCAGCTTAGGACAGGGGGTACAGCCCCAGCATTTT.

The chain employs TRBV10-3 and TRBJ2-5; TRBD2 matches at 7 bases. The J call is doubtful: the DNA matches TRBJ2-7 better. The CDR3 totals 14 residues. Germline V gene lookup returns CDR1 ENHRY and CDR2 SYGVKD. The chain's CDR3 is CAISDHKRGSEQYF. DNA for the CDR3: TGTGCCATCAGTGATCACAAGCGCGGGAGCGAGCAGTACTTC.

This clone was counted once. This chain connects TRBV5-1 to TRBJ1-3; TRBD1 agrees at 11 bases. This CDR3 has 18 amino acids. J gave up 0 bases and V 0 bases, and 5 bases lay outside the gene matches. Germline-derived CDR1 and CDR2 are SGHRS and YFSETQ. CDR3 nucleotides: TGCGCCAGCAGCTTGGAAGGACAGGGGGCGTTCTCTGGAAACACCATATATTTT. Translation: CASSLEGQGAFSGNTIYF.

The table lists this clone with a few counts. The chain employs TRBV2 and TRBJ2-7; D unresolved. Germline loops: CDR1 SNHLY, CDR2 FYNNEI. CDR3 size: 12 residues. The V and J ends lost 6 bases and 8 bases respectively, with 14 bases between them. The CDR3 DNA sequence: TGTGCCAGCAGCCAGGTTGATACCCAGCAGTACTTC. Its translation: CASSQVDTQQYF. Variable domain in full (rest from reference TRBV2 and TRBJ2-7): EPEVTQTPSHQVTQMGQEVILRCVPISNHLYFYWYRQILGQKVEFLVSFYNNEISEKSEIFDDQFSVERPDGSNFTLKIRSTKLEDSAMYFCASSQVDTQQYFGPGTRLTVT.

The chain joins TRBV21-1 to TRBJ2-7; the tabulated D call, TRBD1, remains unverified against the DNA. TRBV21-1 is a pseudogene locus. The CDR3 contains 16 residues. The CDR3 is CASSKWGQGHDYEQYF. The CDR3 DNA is TGTGCCAGCAGCAAATGGGGACAGGGGCATGACTACGAGCAGTACTTC.

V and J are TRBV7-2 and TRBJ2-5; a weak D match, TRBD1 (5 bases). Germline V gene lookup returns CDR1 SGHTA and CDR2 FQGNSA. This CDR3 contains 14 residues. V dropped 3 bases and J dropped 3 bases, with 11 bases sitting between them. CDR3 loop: CASSFRVGEETQYF. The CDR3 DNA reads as TGTGCCAGCAGCTTCAGGGTGGGTGAAGAGACCCAGTACTTC.

For the CDR3, the DNA is TGTGCCAGCAGCTTAGAGGGGACGGGACAGACGTACTATGGCTACACCTTC. This sequence encodes CASSLEGTGQTYYGYTF. The rearrangement joins TRBV7-2 to TRBJ1-2; TRBD1 agrees at 7 bases. Looked up from germline, CDR1 is SGHTA and CDR2 is FQGNSA. This CDR3 contains 17 residues. V was pared by 1 base and J by 3 bases, with 11 bases of the junction left unmatched. Looking up the rest from reference TRBV7-2 and TRBJ1-2 gives the full variable domain: GAGVSQSPSNKVTEKGKDVELRCDPISGHTALYWYRQSLGQGLEFLIYFQGNSAPDKSGLPSDRFSAERTGGSVSTLTIQRTQQEDSAVYLCASSLEGTGQTYYGYTFGSGTRLTVV.

The CDR3 sequence: CASSLDSLAANEQYF. For the CDR3, the DNA is TGCGCCAGCAGCTTGGACAGTTTAGCGGCGAACGAGCAGTACTTC. V is TRBV5-1 and J is TRBJ2-5, with a tentative D call TRBD2 (6 bases). The DNA end is a closer match to TRBJ2-7, so the J assignment may be wrong. This CDR3 has 15 amino acids. CDR1 is SGHRS, CDR2 YFSETQ, per germline.

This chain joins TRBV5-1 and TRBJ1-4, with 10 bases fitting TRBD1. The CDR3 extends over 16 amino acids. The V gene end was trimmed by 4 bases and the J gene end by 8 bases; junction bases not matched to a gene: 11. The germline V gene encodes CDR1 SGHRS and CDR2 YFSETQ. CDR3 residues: CASSPGSGTGDEKLFF. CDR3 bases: TGCGCCAGCAGCCCGGGTAGCGGGACAGGGGACGAAAAACTGTTTTTT. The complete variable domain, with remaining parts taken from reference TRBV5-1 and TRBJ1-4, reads KAGVTQTPRYLIKTRGQQVTLSCSPISGHRSVSWYQQTPGQGLQFLFEYFSETQRNKGNFPGRFSGRQFSNSRSEMNVSTLELGDSALYLCASSPGSGTGDEKLFFGSGTQLSVL.

CDR3: CASSDQVGGTEAFF. As DNA, the CDR3 is TGCGCCAGCAGCGATCAAGTCGGGGGCACTGAAGCTTTCTTT. The chain has TRBV5-1 and TRBJ1-1, with D possibly matching TRBD1 (5 bases). This CDR3 contains 14 residues. Trimming took 4 bases from V and 4 from J, leaving 14 bases between them. Germline V gene data show CDR1 as SGHRS and CDR2 as YFSETQ.

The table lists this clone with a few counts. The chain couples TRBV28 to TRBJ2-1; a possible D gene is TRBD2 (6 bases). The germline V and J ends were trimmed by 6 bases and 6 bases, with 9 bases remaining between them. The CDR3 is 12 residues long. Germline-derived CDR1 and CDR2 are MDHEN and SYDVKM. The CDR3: CASRETSNEQFF. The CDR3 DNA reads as TGTGCCAGCAGAGAGACTAGCAATGAGCAGTTCTTC.

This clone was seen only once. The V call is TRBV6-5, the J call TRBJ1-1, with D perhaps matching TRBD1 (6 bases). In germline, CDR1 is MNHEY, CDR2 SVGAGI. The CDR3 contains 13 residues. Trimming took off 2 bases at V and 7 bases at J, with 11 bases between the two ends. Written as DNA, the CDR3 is TGTGCCAGCAGTTACAATATAGGGGGTGAAGCTTTCTTT. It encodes CASSYNIGGEAFF.

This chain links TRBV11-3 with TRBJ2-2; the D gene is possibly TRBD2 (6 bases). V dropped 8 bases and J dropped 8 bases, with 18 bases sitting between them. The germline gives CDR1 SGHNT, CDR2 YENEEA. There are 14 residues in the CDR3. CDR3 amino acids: CASQDGVGRGELFF. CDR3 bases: TGTGCCAGCCAGGACGGGGTAGGGAGGGGGGAGCTGTTTTTT.

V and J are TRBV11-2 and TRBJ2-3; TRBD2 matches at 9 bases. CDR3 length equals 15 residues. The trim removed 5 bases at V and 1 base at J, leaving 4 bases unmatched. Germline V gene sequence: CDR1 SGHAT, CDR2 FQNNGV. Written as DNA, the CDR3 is TGTGCCAGCAGCCCTCTAGCGGGACGCACAGATACGCAGTATTTT. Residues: CASSPLAGRTDTQYF.

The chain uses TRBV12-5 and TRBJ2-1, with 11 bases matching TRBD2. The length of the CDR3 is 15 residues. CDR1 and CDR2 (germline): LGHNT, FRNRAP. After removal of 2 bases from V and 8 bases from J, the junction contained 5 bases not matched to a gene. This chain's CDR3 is CASGLPTSGRDEQFF. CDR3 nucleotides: TGTGCTAGTGGTTTGCCAACTAGCGGGAGAGATGAGCAGTTCTTC.

The CDR3 DNA reads TGTGCCAGCTCTAGAGCTTACAATGAGCAGTTCTTC. Its translation is CASSRAYNEQFF. V is TRBV18 and J is TRBJ2-1; D ambiguous. Per germline, CDR1 KGHSH and CDR2 LQKENI. The CDR3 contains 12 residues. V lost 6 bases, J lost 4 bases, and 7 bases lay in between.

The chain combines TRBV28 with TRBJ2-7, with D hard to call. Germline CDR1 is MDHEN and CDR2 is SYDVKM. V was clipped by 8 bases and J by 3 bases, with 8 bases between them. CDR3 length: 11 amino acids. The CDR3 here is CASEGDYEQYF. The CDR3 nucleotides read TGTGCCAGCGAAGGAGACTACGAGCAGTACTTC.